Below are 22 T cell receptor beta chains sequenced from a single sample in a study of cytomegalovirus exposure and HLA in healthy donors. PCR involved 60 Vbeta and 13 Jbeta primers. Here immunoSEQ multiplex PCR was the method, and the copy in TCRdb shows in-frame clones only, minus some. The table includes a few hundred thousand clones, more than 55% detected once. The source material was PBMCs. The receptor set was obtained from a female donor in good health and CMV-seronegative.

The chain joins TRBV11-2 to TRBJ2-1; D possibly corresponds to TRBD1 (6 bases). Trimming removed 2 bases at V and 6 bases at J, with 11 bases between. CDR1 is SGHAT and CDR2 is FQNNGV in the germline V gene. The CDR3 length is 14 residues. The CDR3 here is CASSLLVRGNEQFF. The CDR3, as DNA: TGTGCCAGCAGCTTACTAGTCAGGGGCAATGAGCAGTTCTTC. Looking up the rest from reference TRBV11-2 and TRBJ2-1 gives the full variable domain: EAGVAQSPRYKIIEKRQSVAFWCNPISGHATLYWYQQILGQGPKLLIQFQNNGVVDDSQLPKDRFSAERLKGVDSTLKIQPAKLEDSAVYLCASSLLVRGNEQFFGPGTRLTVL.

The genes are TRBV5-8 and TRBJ2-1; no clear D. Looked up from germline, CDR1 is SGHTS and CDR2 is YDEGEE. The CDR3 has 15 residues. Deletions cut 1 base from V and 5 bases from J, with 13 bases between. DNA of the CDR3: TGTGCCAGCAGCTTGTGGTTGGGCAGCCACAATGAGCAGTTCTTC. Its translation: CASSLWLGSHNEQFF.

This clone was found once. The J gene is TRBJ1-2, the V gene TRBV11-3; 9 bases map to TRBD1. Germline CDR1 reads SGHNT; CDR2 reads YENEEA. This CDR3 has 15 amino acids. Unmatched junction bases numbered 8, after V lost 5 bases and J lost 4 bases. CDR3 region: CASSPRTGEGYGYTF. The CDR3 DNA reads as TGTGCCAGCAGCCCTAGGACAGGGGAGGGCTATGGCTACACCTTC. Full variable domain (missing parts from reference TRBV11-3 and TRBJ1-2): EAGVVQSPRYKIIEKKQPVAFWCNPISGHNTLYWYLQNLGQGPELLIRYENEEAVDDSQLPKDRFSAERLKGVDSTLKIQPAELGDSAVYLCASSPRTGEGYGYTFGSGTRLTVV.

This rearrangement joins TRBV28 to TRBJ2-3, with TRBD2 identical over 10 bases. CDR1 is MDHEN, CDR2 SYDVKM, per germline. The CDR3 is 19 residues long. V shed 5 bases, J shed 1 base, and the junction held 15 bases outside the gene matches. CDR3 region: CASSLRGLAVPWGTDTQYF. CDR3 nucleotides: TGTGCCAGCAGTCTCCGCGGACTAGCGGTGCCGTGGGGCACAGATACGCAGTATTTT. The full variable domain, completed using reference TRBV28 and TRBJ2-3, is DVKVTQSSRYLVKRTGEKVFLECVQDMDHENMFWYRQDPGLGLRLIYFSYDVKMKEKGDIPEGYSVSREKKERFSLILESASTNQTSMYLCASSLRGLAVPWGTDTQYFGPGTRLTVL.

The V and J genes are TRBV7-9 and TRBJ1-1, with D possibly TRBD1 on 6 matching bases. The CDR3 loop spans 13 amino acids. V was clipped by 11 bases and J by 3 bases, with 16 bases between them. From germline, CDR1 is SEHNR and CDR2 FQNEAQ (reference sequence). CDR3 in DNA: TGTGCCCTCACGCGGGGGCTCTACACTGAAGCTTTCTTT. Translation: CALTRGLYTEAFF.

The V gene is TRBV5-1, the J gene TRBJ2-5; 7 bases fit TRBD1. J was trimmed by 4 bases and V by 4 bases; bases with no gene match: 13. The CDR3 contains 16 residues. Germline V lookup: CDR1 SGHRS, CDR2 YFSETQ. The CDR3, as DNA: TGCGCCAGCAGCAGCGACAGGGCGGCCCTGGGAGAGACCCAGTACTTC. It specifies CASSSDRAALGETQYF.

The rearrangement joins TRBV10-1 to TRBJ2-7; possible D gene TRBD2, 7 bases. V lost 2 bases, J lost 2 bases, and 13 bases lay in between. In germline, CDR1 is WNHNN, CDR2 SYGVQD (reference sequence). The CDR3 extends over 15 amino acids. CDR3 coding DNA: TGCGCCAGCAGTGAGGGGGTGGGGGGGCCCTACGAGCAGTACTTC. As protein: CASSEGVGGPYEQYF.

DNA for the CDR3: TGTGCCAGCAGCGGGTGGACAGGGGAAGCCTACGAGCAGTACTTC. It is translated as CASSGWTGEAYEQYF. The gene calls are TRBV7-9 and TRBJ2-7; 9 bases align to TRBD1. CDR1 and CDR2 from the germline V gene are SEHNR and FQNEAQ (reference sequence). The CDR3 consists of 15 residues. Losses at the gene ends were 5 bases for V and 2 bases for J; bases not matched to a gene: 7.

The genes are TRBV2 and TRBJ1-3, with no clear D. V lost 6 bases, J lost 0 bases, and 9 bases lay in between. Per the germline V gene, CDR1 is SNHLY and CDR2 is FYNNEI. The CDR3 runs 14 residues. The CDR3 sequence is CASSLEGSGNTIYF. The DNA of the CDR3 is TGTGCCAGCAGCTTGGAGGGCTCTGGAAACACCATATATTTT. The full variable domain, in which reference TRBV2 and TRBJ1-3 provide the parts outside the CDR3, is EPEVTQTPSHQVTQMGQEVILRCVPISNHLYFYWYRQILGQKVEFLVSFYNNEISEKSEIFDDQFSVERPDGSNFTLKIRSTKLEDSAMYFCASSLEGSGNTIYFGEGSWLTVV.

The rearrangement uses TRBV27 and TRBJ2-7, with a weak D call TRBD1 (5 bases). The germline CDR1 and CDR2 sequences are MNHEY and SMNVEV (reference sequence). The V end lost 6 bases, the J end lost 7 bases, and 19 bases lay between the germline ends. The CDR3 length is 14 residues. CDR3 loop: CASRRQYPGLEQYF. The CDR3 bases are TGTGCCAGCAGACGACAGTACCCAGGCTTGGAGCAGTACTTC.

The chain uses TRBV7-9 and TRBJ1-2, with 7 nucleotides matching TRBD1. Looked up from germline, CDR1 is SEHNR and CDR2 is FQNEAQ (reference sequence). The CDR3 has 16 amino acids. J was trimmed by 2 bases and V by 4 bases; bases with no gene match: 10. CDR3 in amino acids: CASSSAGTEYNYGYTF. CDR3 DNA sequence: TGTGCCAGCAGCTCCGCCGGGACAGAATACAACTATGGCTACACCTTC.

This chain connects TRBV6-5 to TRBJ1-6, with D tentatively TRBD1 (5 bases). CDR3 length: 13 amino acids. In germline, CDR1 is MNHEY, CDR2 SVGAGI. V lost 4 bases to trimming and J lost 10 bases, with 11 bases between them. The chain's CDR3 is CASSSREYSPLHF. CDR3 coding DNA: TGTGCCAGCAGTTCCAGGGAATACTCACCCCTCCACTTT.

This clone was observed once. V usage is TRBV11-2 and J usage is TRBJ2-7; maybe TRBD2 (5 bases). This CDR3 is built from 14 residues. Trimming took 3 bases from V and 7 from J, leaving 16 bases between them. Germline assignment: CDR1 SGHAT and CDR2 FQNNGV. The CDR3, as DNA: TGTGCCAGCAGCTTTGACTATGGGGTCGGGGAGCAGTACTTC. This translates into CASSFDYGVGEQYF.

In its sample, this clone was seen a few times. The V and J genes are TRBV4-2 and TRBJ2-7, with D unresolved. This CDR3 spans 13 amino acids. Between the trimmed V and J ends, which lost 4 bases and 4 bases, there was a span of 11 bases. CDR1 is LGHNA, CDR2 YNFKEQ, per germline. The CDR3 DNA follows: TGTGCCAGCAGCCCAAAAATTTTTTACGAGCAGTACTTC. It translates to CASSPKIFYEQYF.

This clone was recorded a few times. V is TRBV27 and J is TRBJ1-5, with a weak D call TRBD1 (6 bases). V was shortened by 5 bases and J by 0 bases, with 20 bases between the two germline ends. Germline V gene data show CDR1 as MNHEY and CDR2 as SMNVEV (reference sequence). This CDR3 has 18 amino acids. CDR3 amino acids: CASSRDGQSRSSNQPQHF. CDR3 in DNA: TGTGCCAGCAGTAGGGATGGACAGTCAAGATCTAGCAATCAGCCCCAGCATTTT.

The V gene is TRBV10-2, the J gene TRBJ2-7; D gene uncertain. V lost 3 bases, J lost 6 bases, and 12 bases lay in between. CDR3 size: 13 residues. Germline CDR1 and CDR2: WSHSY and SAAADI. CDR3 nucleotides: TGCGCCAGCAGTGAAACGACTCTTCTCGAGCAGTACTTC. Amino acid sequence: CASSETTLLEQYF.

The rearrangement links TRBV6-5 to TRBJ1-2, with 8 nucleotides matching TRBD1. The junction had 6 bases not matched to a gene; V was cut back by 6 bases and J by 3 bases. The V gene's germline CDR1 is MNHEY and CDR2 SVGAGI. The CDR3 contains 14 residues. The CDR3 here is CASRSGGSYYGYTF. The CDR3 nucleotides read TGTGCCAGCAGGTCAGGGGGCAGTTACTATGGCTACACCTTC.

The chain employs TRBV5-1 and TRBJ2-4; D remains unclear. CDR1 is SGHRS and CDR2 is YFSETQ in the germline V gene. The CDR3 is made up of 14 amino acids. V shed 0 bases and J shed 1 base, with 5 bases lying between them. Written as DNA, the CDR3 is TGCGCCAGCAGCTTGGACGGGGCCAAAAACATTCAGTACTTC. This codes for CASSLDGAKNIQYF. Using reference TRBV5-1 and TRBJ2-4 for the parts outside the CDR3, the full variable domain is KAGVTQTPRYLIKTRGQQVTLSCSPISGHRSVSWYQQTPGQGLQFLFEYFSETQRNKGNFPGRFSGRQFSNSRSEMNVSTLELGDSALYLCASSLDGAKNIQYFGAGTRLSVL.

Comment on this clone: Mismatch with germline at one junction end may stem from a read error. The rearrangement uses TRBV7-9 and TRBJ2-3; the D gene is possibly TRBD1 (6 bases). The germline CDR1 and CDR2 sequences are SEHNR and FQNEAQ (reference sequence). CDR3 length: 14 amino acids. CDR3 in amino acids: CSSSFDRNTDTQYF. In DNA, the CDR3 is TGTTCCAGCAGCTTCGACAGGAACACAGATACGCAGTATTTT.

V usage is TRBV6-5 and J usage is TRBJ1-5, with a weak D call TRBD1 (6 bases). This CDR3 is 15 amino acids long. CDR1 and CDR2 from the germline V gene are MNHEY and SVGAGI. Trimming removed 0 bases from V and 4 bases from J, with 10 bases in between. The CDR3 DNA is TGTGCCAGCAGTTACTCGACACAGGGAAATCAGCCCCAGCATTTT. This sequence encodes CASSYSTQGNQPQHF.

CDR3 sequence: CASSQDLGSANTGELFF. The CDR3 DNA follows: TGTGCCAGCAGCCAAGATCTGGGGAGCGCGAACACCGGGGAGCTGTTTTTT. The chain uses TRBV14 and TRBJ2-2; the D gene is possibly TRBD2 (5 bases). The CDR3 is 17 amino acids. Germline CDR1 is SGHDN and CDR2 is FVKESK. V lost 0 bases and J lost 0, with 11 bases in between.

The V and J genes are TRBV5-1 and TRBJ2-5, with 10 nucleotides matching TRBD2. The V gene end was trimmed by 6 bases and the J gene end by 2 bases; junction bases not matched to a gene: 13. Germline V gene lookup returns CDR1 SGHRS and CDR2 YFSETQ. The CDR3 has 17 residues. CDR3 DNA sequence: TGCGCCAGCAAGGGGAACAGCGGGAGGGGAGCACAAGAGACCCAGTACTTC. It translates to CASKGNSGRGAQETQYF.